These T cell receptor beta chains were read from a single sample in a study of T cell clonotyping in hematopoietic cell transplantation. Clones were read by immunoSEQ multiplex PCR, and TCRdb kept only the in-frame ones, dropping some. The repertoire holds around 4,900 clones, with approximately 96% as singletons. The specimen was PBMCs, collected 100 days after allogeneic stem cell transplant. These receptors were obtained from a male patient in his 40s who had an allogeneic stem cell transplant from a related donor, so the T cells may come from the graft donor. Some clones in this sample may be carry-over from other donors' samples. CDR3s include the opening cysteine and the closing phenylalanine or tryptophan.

CASSKVRGPLYEQYF	15	TRBJ2-7	TRBV21-1
CASSFLAGYEQFF	13	TRBJ2-1	TRBV28
CASSLGQAGSPLHF	14	TRBJ1-6	TRBV7-9
CASSLYKNYGYTF	13	TRBJ1-2	TRBV11-2
CASSLLGTENQPQHF	15	TRBJ1-5	TRBV5-1
CASSPSGVNTEAFF	14	TRBJ1-1	TRBV2
CASRSDGGGDNEQFF	15	TRBJ2-1	TRBV6-5
CAWMRGWTEAFF	12	TRBJ1-1	TRBV30
CASRRDSGTEAFF	13	TRBJ1-1	TRBV2
CASILGQGNYNEQFF	15	TRBJ2-1	TRBV28
CSAAHGGITGELFF	14	TRBJ2-2	TRBV29-1
CAWSTRTASSGNTIYF	16	TRBJ1-3	TRBV30
CASTPRRVGNQPQHF	15	TRBJ1-5	TRBV19
CASSLGISTDTQYF	14	TRBJ2-3	TRBV5-1
CASSPGTGVKETQYF	15	TRBJ2-5	TRBV5-4
CASSALAAFTGELFF	15	TRBJ2-2	TRBV9
CAWRDTRHEQYF	12	TRBJ2-7	TRBV30
CASSLLDRGGNGELFF	16	TRBJ2-2	TRBV5-6
CASSPGRNQPQHF	13	TRBJ1-5	TRBV7-9
CASSRGTGGYQPQHF	15	TRBJ1-5	TRBV27
CASRPGGADYGYTF	14	TRBJ1-2	TRBV5-6
CSVEEDRGRSETQYF	15	TRBJ2-5	TRBV29-1
CASSEPGLALNTGELFF	17	TRBJ2-2	TRBV6-1
CASSLGTGVQETQYF	15	TRBJ2-5	TRBV28
CASSSGQAAETQYF	14	TRBJ2-5	TRBV5-1
CASSPRTDSIYNSPLHF	17	TRBJ1-6	TRBV4-3
CAWSSWDSQYFTDTQYF	17	TRBJ2-3	TRBV30
CSVDGRSSYEQYF	13	TRBJ2-7	TRBV29-1
CASSIGTGSRNEQYF	15	TRBJ2-7	TRBV19
CASSLPPRLAGGNEQFF	17	TRBJ2-1	TRBV7-8
CASGGTESNQPQHF	14	TRBJ1-5	TRBV6-1
CASSYSTGVRETQYF	15	TRBJ2-5	TRBV6-6
CASSVDTGELFF	12	TRBJ2-2	TRBV9
CASSLTAGGLETQYF	15	TRBJ2-5	TRBV7-2
CASSLAQGTDLRDTQYF	17	TRBJ2-3	TRBV9
CASSLGYSNQPQHF	14	TRBJ1-5	TRBV6-5
CAISESHHSTVSEQYF	16	TRBJ2-7	TRBV10-3
CASSQDRGYYNEQFF	15	TRBJ2-1	TRBV7-2
CSVPETVQETQYF	13	TRBJ2-5	TRBV29-1
CASSLESGEIYGYTF	15	TRBJ1-2	TRBV5-6
CASSGGAGDDNEQFF	15	TRBJ2-1	TRBV4-2
CASKPGQGVETQYF	14	TRBJ2-5	TRBV2
CASLHAGEAFF	11	TRBJ1-1	TRBV6-5
CASSLSGGLDGYTF	14	TRBJ1-2	TRBV28
CASSRDVYNEQFF	13	TRBJ2-1	TRBV6-6
CASSPGGQGVQTQYF	15	TRBJ2-5	TRBV27
CASSQAGEDTQYF	13	TRBJ2-3	TRBV4-3
CASSVDGLNEKLFF	14	TRBJ1-4	TRBV2
CASSFGGMDTEAFF	14	TRBJ1-1	TRBV7-3
CSAEGREDGNTEAFF	15	TRBJ1-1	TRBV29-1
CASSSRQGNNYGYTF	15	TRBJ1-2	TRBV7-9
CATSRLDGNQETQYF	15	TRBJ2-5	TRBV15
CASSPGTGRNAEAFF	15	TRBJ1-1	TRBV5-1
CASSLYGANYGYTF	14	TRBJ1-2	TRBV28
CASSRVPEQETQYF	14	TRBJ2-5	TRBV10-2
CAWSVLLYGYTF	12	TRBJ1-2	TRBV30